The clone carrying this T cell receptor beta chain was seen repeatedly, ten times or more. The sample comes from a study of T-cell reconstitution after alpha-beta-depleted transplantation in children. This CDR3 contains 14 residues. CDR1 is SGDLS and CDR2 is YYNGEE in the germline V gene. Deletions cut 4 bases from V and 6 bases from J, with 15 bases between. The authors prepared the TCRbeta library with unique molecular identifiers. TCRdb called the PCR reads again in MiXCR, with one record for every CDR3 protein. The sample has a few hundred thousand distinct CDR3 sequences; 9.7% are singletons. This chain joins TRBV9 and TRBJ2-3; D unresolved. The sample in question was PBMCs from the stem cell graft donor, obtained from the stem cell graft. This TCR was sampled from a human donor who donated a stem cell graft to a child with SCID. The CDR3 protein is CASSRRAQEDTQYF. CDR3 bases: TGTGCCAGCAGCCGCAGAGCCCAAGAGGATACGCAGTATTTT.